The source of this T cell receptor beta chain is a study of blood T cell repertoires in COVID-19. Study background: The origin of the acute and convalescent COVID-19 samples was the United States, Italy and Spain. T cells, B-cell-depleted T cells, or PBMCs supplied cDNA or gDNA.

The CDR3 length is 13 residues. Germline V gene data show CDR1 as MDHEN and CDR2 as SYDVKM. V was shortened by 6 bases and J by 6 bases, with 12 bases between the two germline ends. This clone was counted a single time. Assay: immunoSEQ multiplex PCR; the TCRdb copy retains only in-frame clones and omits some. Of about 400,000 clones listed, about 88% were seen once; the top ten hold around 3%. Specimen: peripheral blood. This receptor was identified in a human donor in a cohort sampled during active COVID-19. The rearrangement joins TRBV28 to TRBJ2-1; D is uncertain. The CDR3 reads CASSPITVNEQFF. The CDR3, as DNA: TGTGCCAGCAGCCCTATTACCGTCAATGAGCAGTTCTTC.